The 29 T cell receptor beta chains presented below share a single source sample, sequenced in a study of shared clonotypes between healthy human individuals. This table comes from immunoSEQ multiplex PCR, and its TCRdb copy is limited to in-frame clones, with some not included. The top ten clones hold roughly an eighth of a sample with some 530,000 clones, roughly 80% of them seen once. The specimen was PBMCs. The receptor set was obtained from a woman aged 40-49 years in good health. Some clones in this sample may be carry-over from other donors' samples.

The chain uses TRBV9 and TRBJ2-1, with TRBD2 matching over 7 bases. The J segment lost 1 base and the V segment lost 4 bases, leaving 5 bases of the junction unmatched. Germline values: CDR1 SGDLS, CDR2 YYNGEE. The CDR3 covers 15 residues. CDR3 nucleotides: TGTGCCAGCAGCCTAGCGGACCCTTCCTACAATGAGCAGTTCTTC. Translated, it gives CASSLADPSYNEQFF.

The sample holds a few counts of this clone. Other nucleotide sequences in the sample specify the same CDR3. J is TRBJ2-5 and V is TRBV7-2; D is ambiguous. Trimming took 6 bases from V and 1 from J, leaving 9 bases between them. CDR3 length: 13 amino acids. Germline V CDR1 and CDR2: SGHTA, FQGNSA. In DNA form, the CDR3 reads TGTGCCAGCAGTTACCGGGTCCAAGAGACCCAGTACTTC. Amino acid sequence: CASSYRVQETQYF.

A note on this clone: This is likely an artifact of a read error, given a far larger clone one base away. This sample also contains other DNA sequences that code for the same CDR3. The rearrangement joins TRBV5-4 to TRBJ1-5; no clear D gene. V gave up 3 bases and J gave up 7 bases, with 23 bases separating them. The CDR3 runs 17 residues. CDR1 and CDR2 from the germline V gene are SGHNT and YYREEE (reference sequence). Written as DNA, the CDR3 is TGTGCCAGCAGCTACTCTAAGGACTTTCAGACCCACCAGCCCCAGCATTTT. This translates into CASSYSKDFQTHQPQHF.

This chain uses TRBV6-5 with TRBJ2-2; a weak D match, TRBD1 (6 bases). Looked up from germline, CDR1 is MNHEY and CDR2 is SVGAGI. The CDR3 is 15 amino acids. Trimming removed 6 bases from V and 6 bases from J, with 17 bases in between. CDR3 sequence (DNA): TGTGCCAGCAGACCCGACAGGATGGGAGCCGGGGAGCTGTTTTTT. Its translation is CASRPDRMGAGELFF.

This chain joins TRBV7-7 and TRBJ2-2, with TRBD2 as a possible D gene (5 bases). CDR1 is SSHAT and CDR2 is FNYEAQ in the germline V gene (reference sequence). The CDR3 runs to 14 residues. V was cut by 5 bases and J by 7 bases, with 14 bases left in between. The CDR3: CASSEAGGSGELFF. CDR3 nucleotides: TGTGCCAGCAGCGAGGCGGGTGGGAGCGGGGAGCTGTTTTTT.

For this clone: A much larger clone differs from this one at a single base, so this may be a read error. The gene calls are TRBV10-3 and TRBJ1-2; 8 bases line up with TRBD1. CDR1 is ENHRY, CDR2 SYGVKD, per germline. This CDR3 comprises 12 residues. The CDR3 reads CTIRGRDDGYTF. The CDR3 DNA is TGTACCATCAGGGGGCGCGACGACGGCTACACCTTC.

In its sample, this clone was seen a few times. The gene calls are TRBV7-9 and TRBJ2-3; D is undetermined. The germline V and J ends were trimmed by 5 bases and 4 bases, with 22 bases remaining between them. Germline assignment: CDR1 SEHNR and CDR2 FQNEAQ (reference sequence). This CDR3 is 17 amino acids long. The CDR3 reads CASSPPRAPSSADTQYF. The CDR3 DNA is TGTGCCAGCAGCCCCCCCCGGGCGCCCAGTTCAGCAGATACGCAGTATTTT.

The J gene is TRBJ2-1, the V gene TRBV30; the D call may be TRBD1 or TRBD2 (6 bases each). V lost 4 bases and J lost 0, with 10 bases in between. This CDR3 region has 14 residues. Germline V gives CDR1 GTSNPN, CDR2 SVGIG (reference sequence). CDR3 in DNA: TGTGCCTGGAACGCGGGACACTCCTACAATGAGCAGTTCTTC. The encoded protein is CAWNAGHSYNEQFF.

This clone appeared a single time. The DNA for the CDR3 is TGCGCCAGCAGCCCTAACCCGGGACTGGCCTCCTACGAGCAGTACTTC. It yields the protein CASSPNPGLASYEQYF. The V gene is TRBV5-1, the J gene TRBJ2-7; D possibly corresponds to TRBD2 (6 bases). Trimming took 4 bases from V and 0 from J, leaving 17 bases between them. CDR1 SGHRS and CDR2 YFSETQ come from the germline V gene. This CDR3 is 16 amino acids long. The entire variable domain, with the rest obtained from reference TRBV5-1 and TRBJ2-7, is as follows: KAGVTQTPRYLIKTRGQQVTLSCSPISGHRSVSWYQQTPGQGLQFLFEYFSETQRNKGNFPGRFSGRQFSNSRSEMNVSTLELGDSALYLCASSPNPGLASYEQYFGPGTRLTVT.

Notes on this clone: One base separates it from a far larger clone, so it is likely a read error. CDR3 sequence (DNA): TGTGCCAGCAGTGATCTTAGCAATCAGCCCCAGTATTTT. Translating it yields CASSDLSNQPQYF. J is TRBJ1-5 and V is TRBV6-1; no clear D. The J call may be mistaken, given a closer DNA end match to TRBJ2-3. The CDR3 length is 13 residues. Looked up from germline, CDR1 is MNHNS and CDR2 is SASEGT.

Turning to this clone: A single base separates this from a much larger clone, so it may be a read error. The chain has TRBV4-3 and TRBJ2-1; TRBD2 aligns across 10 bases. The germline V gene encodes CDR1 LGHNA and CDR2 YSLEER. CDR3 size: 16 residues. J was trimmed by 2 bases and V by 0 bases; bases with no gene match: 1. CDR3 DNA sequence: TGCGCCAGCAGCCAAGATCTAGCGGGAGCCTACAATGAGCAGTTCTTC. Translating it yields CASSQDLAGAYNEQFF.

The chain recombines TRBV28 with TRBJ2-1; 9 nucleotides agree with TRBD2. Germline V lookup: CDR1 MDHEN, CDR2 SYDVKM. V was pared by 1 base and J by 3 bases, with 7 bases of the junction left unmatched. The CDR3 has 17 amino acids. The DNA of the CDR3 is TGTGCCAGCAGTTTATCTCCCCTAGCGGGACTCTACAATGAGCAGTTCTTC. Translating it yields CASSLSPLAGLYNEQFF. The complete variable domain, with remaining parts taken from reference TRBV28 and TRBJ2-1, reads DVKVTQSSRYLVKRTGEKVFLECVQDMDHENMFWYRQDPGLGLRLIYFSYDVKMKEKGDIPEGYSVSREKKERFSLILESASTNQTSMYLCASSLSPLAGLYNEQFFGPGTRLTVL.

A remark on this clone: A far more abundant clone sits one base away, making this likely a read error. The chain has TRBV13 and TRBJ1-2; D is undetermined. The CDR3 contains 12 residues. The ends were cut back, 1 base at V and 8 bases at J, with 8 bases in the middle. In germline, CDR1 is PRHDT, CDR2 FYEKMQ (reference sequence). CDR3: CASSLAGRGYTF. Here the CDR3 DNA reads TGTGCCAGCAGCTTAGCAGGACGGGGCTACACCTTC.

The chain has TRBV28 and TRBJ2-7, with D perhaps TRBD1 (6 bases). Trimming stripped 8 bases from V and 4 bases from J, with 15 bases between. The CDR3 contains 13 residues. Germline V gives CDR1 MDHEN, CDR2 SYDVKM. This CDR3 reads CASWAGVAYEQYF. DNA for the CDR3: TGTGCCAGCTGGGCAGGGGTCGCGTACGAGCAGTACTTC.

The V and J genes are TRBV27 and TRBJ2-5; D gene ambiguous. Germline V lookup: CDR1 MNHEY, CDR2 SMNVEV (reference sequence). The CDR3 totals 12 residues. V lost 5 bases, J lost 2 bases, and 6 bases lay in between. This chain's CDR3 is CASSAPQETQYF. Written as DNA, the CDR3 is TGTGCCAGCAGTGCCCCACAAGAGACCCAGTACTTC.

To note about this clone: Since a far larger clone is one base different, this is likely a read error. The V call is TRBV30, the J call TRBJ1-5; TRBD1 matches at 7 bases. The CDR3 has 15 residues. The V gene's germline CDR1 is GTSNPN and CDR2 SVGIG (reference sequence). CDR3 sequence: CDWSLRTGGNQPQHF. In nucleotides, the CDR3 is TGTGACTGGAGCCTTCGGACAGGAGGCAATCAGCCCCAGCATTTT.

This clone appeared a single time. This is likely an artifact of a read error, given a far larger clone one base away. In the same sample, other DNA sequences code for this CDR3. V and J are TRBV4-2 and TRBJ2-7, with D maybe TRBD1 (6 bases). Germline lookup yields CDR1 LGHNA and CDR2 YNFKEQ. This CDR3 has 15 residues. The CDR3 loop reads CASSQTQGSSYEQYF. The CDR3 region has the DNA TGTGCTAGCAGCCAAACCCAGGGGAGCTCCTACGAGCAGTACTTC.

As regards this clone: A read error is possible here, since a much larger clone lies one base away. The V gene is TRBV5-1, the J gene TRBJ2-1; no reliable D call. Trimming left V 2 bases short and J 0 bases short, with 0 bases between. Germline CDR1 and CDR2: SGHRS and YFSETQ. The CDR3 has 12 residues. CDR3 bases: TGCGCCAGCAGCTTCTCCTACAATGAGCAGTTCTTC. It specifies CASSFSYNEQFF.

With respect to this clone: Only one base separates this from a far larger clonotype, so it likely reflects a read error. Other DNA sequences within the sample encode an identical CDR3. The DNA of the CDR3 is TGTGCCAGCAGCGACACGCGATCTGGGGCCAACGTCCTGACTTTC. Its translation is CASSDTRSGANVLTF. The chain recombines TRBV6-4 with TRBJ2-6; D gene ambiguous. V was cut by 6 bases and J by 1 base, with 10 bases left in between. This CDR3 contains 15 residues. Germline CDR1 is MRHNA and CDR2 is SNTAGT.

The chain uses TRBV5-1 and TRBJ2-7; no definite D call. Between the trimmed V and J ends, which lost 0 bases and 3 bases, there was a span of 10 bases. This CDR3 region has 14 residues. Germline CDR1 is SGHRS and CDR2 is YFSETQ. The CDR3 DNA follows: TGCGCCAGCAGCTTGGATCCTCGGTTCTACGAGCAGTACTTC. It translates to CASSLDPRFYEQYF.

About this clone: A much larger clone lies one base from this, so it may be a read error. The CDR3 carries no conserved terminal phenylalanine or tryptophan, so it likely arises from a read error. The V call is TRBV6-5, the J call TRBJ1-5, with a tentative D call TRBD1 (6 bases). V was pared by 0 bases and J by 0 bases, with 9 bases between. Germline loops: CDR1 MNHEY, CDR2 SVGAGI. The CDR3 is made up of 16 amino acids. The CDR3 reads CASSYSTGYSNQPQHI. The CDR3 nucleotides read TGTGCCAGCAGTTACTCGACAGGCTATAGCAATCAGCCCCAGCATATT.

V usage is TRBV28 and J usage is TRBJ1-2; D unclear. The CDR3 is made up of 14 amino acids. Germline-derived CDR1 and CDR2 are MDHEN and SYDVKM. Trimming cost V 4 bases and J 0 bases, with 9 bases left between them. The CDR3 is CASSWVSANYGYTF. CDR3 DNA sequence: TGTGCCAGCAGTTGGGTATCAGCTAACTATGGCTACACCTTC.

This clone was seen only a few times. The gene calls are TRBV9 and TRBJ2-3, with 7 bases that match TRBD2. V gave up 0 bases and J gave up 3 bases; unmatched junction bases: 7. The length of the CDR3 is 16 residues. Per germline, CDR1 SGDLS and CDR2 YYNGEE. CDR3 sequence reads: CASSVDETSLTDTQYF. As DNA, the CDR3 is TGTGCCAGCAGCGTAGACGAGACTAGCCTGACAGATACGCAGTATTTT.

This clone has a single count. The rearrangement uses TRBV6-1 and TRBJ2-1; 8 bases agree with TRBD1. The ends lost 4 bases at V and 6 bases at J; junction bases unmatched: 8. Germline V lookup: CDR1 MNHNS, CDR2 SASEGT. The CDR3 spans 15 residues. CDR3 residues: CASSVVRDRTNEQFF. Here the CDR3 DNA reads TGTGCCAGCAGTGTTGTCCGGGACAGGACCAATGAGCAGTTCTTC.

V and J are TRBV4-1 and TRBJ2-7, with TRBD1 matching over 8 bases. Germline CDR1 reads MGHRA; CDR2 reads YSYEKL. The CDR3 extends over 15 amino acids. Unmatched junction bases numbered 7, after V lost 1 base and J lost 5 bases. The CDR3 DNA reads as TGCGCCAGCAGCCAAGGGGGGACAGGCTTTGACGAGCAGTACTTC. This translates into CASSQGGTGFDEQYF.

The CDR3 DNA follows: TGTGCCAGCACAAGTAGAAACAATGAGCAGTTCTTC. Protein product: CASTSRNNEQFF. The V gene is TRBV28, the J gene TRBJ2-1; D gene unclear. The germline gives CDR1 MDHEN, CDR2 SYDVKM. This CDR3 is 12 amino acids long. Between the trimmed V and J ends, which lost 7 bases and 5 bases, there was a span of 9 bases. Using reference TRBV28 and TRBJ2-1 for the parts outside the CDR3, the full variable domain is DVKVTQSSRYLVKRTGEKVFLECVQDMDHENMFWYRQDPGLGLRLIYFSYDVKMKEKGDIPEGYSVSREKKERFSLILESASTNQTSMYLCASTSRNNEQFFGPGTRLTVL.

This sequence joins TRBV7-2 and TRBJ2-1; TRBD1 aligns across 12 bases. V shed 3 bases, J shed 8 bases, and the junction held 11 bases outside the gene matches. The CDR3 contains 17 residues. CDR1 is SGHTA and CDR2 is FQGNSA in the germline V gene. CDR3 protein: CASSFSTGTGGSYEQFF. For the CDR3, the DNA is TGTGCCAGCAGCTTCTCGACCGGGACAGGGGGCTCGTATGAGCAGTTCTTC.

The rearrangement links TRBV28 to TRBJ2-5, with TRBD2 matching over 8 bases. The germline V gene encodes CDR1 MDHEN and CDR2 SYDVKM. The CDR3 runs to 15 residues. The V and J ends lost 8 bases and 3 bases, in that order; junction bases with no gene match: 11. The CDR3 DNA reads TGTGCCAGCGCTTCCACCGGGACTAGTGAAGAGACCCAGTACTTC. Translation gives CASASTGTSEETQYF.

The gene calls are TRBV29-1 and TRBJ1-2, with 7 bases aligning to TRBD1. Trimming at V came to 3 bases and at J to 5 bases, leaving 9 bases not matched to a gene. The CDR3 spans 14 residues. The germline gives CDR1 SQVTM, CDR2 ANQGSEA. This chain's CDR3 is CSVEGTEMSYGYTF. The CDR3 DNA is TGCAGCGTTGAGGGGACAGAAATGAGTTATGGCTACACCTTC.